Presented here are 19 T cell receptor beta chains from one specimen sequenced in a study of shared clonotypes between healthy human individuals. Assay: immunoSEQ multiplex PCR; the TCRdb copy retains only in-frame clones and omits some. The sample carries around 2,000,000 clones, 85% to 95% recorded once. The material sequenced was naive CD4+ T cells sorted from blood. Subset denoted: CD45RA+ positively selected. The receptors shown here come from a young man in good health.

The rearrangement links TRBV5-1 to TRBJ1-1; no definite D call. The germline V and J ends were trimmed by 0 bases and 6 bases, with 6 bases remaining between them. The length of the CDR3 is 12 residues. Germline V gene sequence: CDR1 SGHRS, CDR2 YFSETQ. This CDR3 reads CASSLATSEAFF. In nucleotides, the CDR3 is TGCGCCAGCAGCTTGGCTACCTCTGAAGCTTTCTTT.

This sequence joins TRBV5-1 and TRBJ2-2; no clear D gene. The V end lost 7 bases, the J end lost 0 bases, and 13 bases lay between the germline ends. This CDR3 comprises 15 residues. Germline V CDR1 and CDR2: SGHRS, YFSETQ. The chain's CDR3 is CASYWAPPNTGELFF. The DNA of the CDR3 is TGCGCCAGCTACTGGGCCCCTCCGAACACCGGGGAGCTGTTTTTT.

This chain uses TRBV4-1 with TRBJ2-4, with 8 nucleotides matching TRBD1. Germline V gene sequence: CDR1 MGHRA, CDR2 YSYEKL. CDR3 length: 14 amino acids. V trimming: 1 base; J trimming: 6 bases; junction bases outside the gene matches: 2. CDR3: CASSQGTGINIQYF. In DNA form, the CDR3 reads TGCGCCAGCAGCCAAGGGACAGGGATAAACATTCAGTACTTC.

The rearrangement links TRBV4-1 to TRBJ2-1, with D maybe TRBD1 (5 bases). The CDR3 runs to 14 residues. Germline CDR1 is MGHRA and CDR2 is YSYEKL. With 5 bases removed from V and 4 bases from J, the gap between germline ends came to 12 bases. The CDR3 DNA reads TGCGCCAGCAGCAAGGGGAAATCTTACAATGAGCAGTTCTTC. Its translation: CASSKGKSYNEQFF.

The V and J genes are TRBV25-1 and TRBJ2-1; 14 bases line up with TRBD2. With V trimmed by 9 bases and J by 10 bases, 20 bases remained unmatched. CDR3 length: 18 amino acids. Looked up from germline, CDR1 is MGHDK and CDR2 is SYGVNS. The CDR3 reads CARTQVYRLAGGPREQFF. The DNA of the CDR3 is TGTGCCAGGACCCAAGTCTACCGACTAGCGGGAGGGCCCAGGGAGCAGTTCTTC.

The chain has TRBV27 and TRBJ2-7; D is uncertain. CDR1 is MNHEY, CDR2 SMNVEV, per germline (reference sequence). Trimming cost V 2 bases and J 2 bases, with 13 bases left between them. The CDR3 has 15 amino acids. Here the CDR3 DNA reads TGTGCCAGCAGTTTAACCCCCGGCGGAACCTACGAGCAGTACTTC. Its protein is CASSLTPGGTYEQYF.

The chain links TRBV9 to TRBJ2-3, with 8 bases identical to TRBD2. Germline trimming cut 0 bases from V and 5 bases from J; bases unmatched to any gene: 5. The CDR3 covers 15 residues. CDR1 and CDR2 from the germline V gene are SGDLS and YYNGEE. The CDR3 reads CASSVGAGVRDTQYF. The CDR3 coding sequence is TGTGCCAGCAGCGTAGGAGCGGGAGTGAGAGATACGCAGTATTTT. Drawing the rest from reference TRBV9 and TRBJ2-3, the complete variable domain is DSGVTQTPKHLITATGQRVTLRCSPRSGDLSVYWYQQSLDQGLQFLIQYYNGEERAKGNILERFSAQQFPDLHSELNLSSLELGDSALYFCASSVGAGVRDTQYFGPGTRLTVL.

This CDR3 reads CATSIDRGVTNQPQHF. The CDR3 DNA follows: TGTGCCACCAGCATCGACAGGGGGGTAACCAATCAGCCCCAGCATTTT. The V call is TRBV15, the J call TRBJ1-5; 9 bases agree with TRBD1. Germline-derived CDR1 and CDR2 are LNHNV and YYDKDF (reference sequence). The CDR3 runs to 16 residues. J gave up 3 bases and V 4 bases, and 7 bases lay outside the gene matches.

This chain connects TRBV2 to TRBJ2-1, with 7 bases matching TRBD1. CDR3 length: 16 amino acids. Germline V lookup: CDR1 SNHLY, CDR2 FYNNEI. With V trimmed by 5 bases and J by 4 bases, 11 bases remained unmatched. The CDR3 here is CASSTTGARGYNEQFF. CDR3 DNA: TGTGCCAGCAGTACCACAGGGGCGAGGGGATACAATGAGCAGTTCTTC.

V gene TRBV5-4 combines with J gene TRBJ1-1; D gene unclear. The germline gives CDR1 SGHNT, CDR2 YYREEE (reference sequence). Trimming shortened V by 1 base and J by 6 bases, and 4 bases separated the two germline ends. This CDR3 region has 11 residues. The CDR3 DNA is TGTGCCAGCAGCTTGTTGTCTGAAGCTTTCTTT. Encoded protein: CASSLLSEAFF.

The genes are TRBV6-1 and TRBJ2-7; 8 bases fit TRBD2. The CDR3 is 15 residues long. V lost 3 bases, J lost 5 bases, and 9 bases stayed unmatched. Germline-derived CDR1 and CDR2 are MNHNS and SASEGT. CDR3 nucleotides: TGTGCCAGCAGTGACGGGGGGGCAGGGAGGGACGAGCAGTACTTC. Its translation: CASSDGGAGRDEQYF.

The chain carries TRBV7-2 and TRBJ2-2, with 11 positions matching TRBD2. V shed 4 bases, J shed 6 bases, and the junction held 10 bases outside the gene matches. The germline V gene encodes CDR1 SGHTA and CDR2 FQGNSA. The CDR3 runs to 17 residues. CDR3 loop: CASSSGLAEALAGELFF. DNA for the CDR3: TGTGCCAGCAGCTCGGGACTAGCGGAGGCCCTGGCCGGGGAGCTGTTTTTT.

CDR3 nucleotide sequence: TGTGCCAGCAGCCCCCAGGGGGCTGGGGCCAACGTCCTGACTTTC. Its translation is CASSPQGAGANVLTF. The chain links TRBV27 to TRBJ2-6; TRBD1 agrees at 7 bases. Looked up from germline, CDR1 is MNHEY and CDR2 is SMNVEV (reference sequence). Trimming at V came to 6 bases and at J to 2 bases, leaving 4 bases not matched to a gene. The CDR3 loop spans 15 amino acids.

This clone was seen just once. V gene TRBV25-1 combines with J gene TRBJ2-1; 9 positions match TRBD2. The CDR3 has 14 amino acids. V shed 8 bases and J 9 bases; nucleotides not matched to a gene: 11. Germline V gene sequence: CDR1 MGHDK, CDR2 SYGVNS. CDR3 loop: CASSLAGGPSEQFF. CDR3 nucleotides: TGTGCCAGCTCCCTGGCGGGGGGGCCGAGTGAGCAGTTCTTC. The whole variable domain, filled in from reference TRBV25-1 and TRBJ2-1, reads EADIYQTPRYLVIGTGKKITLECSQTMGHDKMYWYQQDPGMELHLIHYSYGVNSTEKGDLSSESTVSRIRTEHFPLTLESARPSHTSQYLCASSLAGGPSEQFFGPGTRLTVL.

As to this clone: This specimen includes other DNA sequences encoding the same CDR3. J is TRBJ1-2 and V is TRBV6-5; D ambiguous. In germline, CDR1 is MNHEY, CDR2 SVGAGI. Trimming took 6 bases from V and 4 from J, leaving 12 bases between them. The CDR3 contains 13 residues. This CDR3 is CASSPDGFYGYTF. The CDR3 region has the DNA TGTGCCAGCAGCCCGGACGGGTTCTATGGCTACACCTTC.

The genes are TRBV11-2 and TRBJ2-1; unclear D gene. The CDR3 is 15 amino acids. V shed 6 bases and J shed 1 base, with 13 bases lying between them. The V gene's germline CDR1 is SGHAT and CDR2 FQNNGV. The DNA of the CDR3 is TGTGCCAGCAGTCGCGGTGGGAAATCCTACAATGAGCAGTTCTTC. Its protein product is CASSRGGKSYNEQFF.

The gene calls are TRBV5-5 and TRBJ1-2, with a weak D call TRBD1 (5 bases). Germline CDR1 SGHKS, CDR2 YYEKEE (reference sequence). CDR3 length: 12 residues. The V end lost 4 bases, the J end lost 7 bases, and 11 bases lay between the germline ends. The CDR3 DNA is TGTGCCAGCAGCGTAGACAGCGTTGGCTACACCTTC. This gives the protein CASSVDSVGYTF. The variable domain in full, with the rest retrieved from reference TRBV5-5 and TRBJ1-2, is DAGVTQSPTHLIKTRGQQVTLRCSPISGHKSVSWYQQVLGQGPQFIFQYYEKEERGRGNFPDRFSARQFPNYSSELNVNALLLGDSALYLCASSVDSVGYTFGSGTRLTVV.

To note about this clone: Other DNA sequences within the sample encode an identical CDR3. The chain combines TRBV27 with TRBJ2-1; 7 positions match TRBD1. Trimming at V came to 4 bases and at J to 4 bases, leaving 4 bases not matched to a gene. CDR1 and CDR2 from the germline V gene are MNHEY and SMNVEV (reference sequence). The CDR3 is made up of 14 amino acids. CDR3 DNA sequence: TGTGCCAGCAGTTCACAGGGGTCATACAATGAGCAGTTCTTC. Residues: CASSSQGSYNEQFF.

The chain couples TRBV5-6 to TRBJ2-1; 15 bases fit TRBD2. In germline, CDR1 is SGHDT, CDR2 YYEEEE. V gave up 6 bases and J gave up 8 bases; unmatched junction bases: 6. The CDR3 covers 15 residues. The CDR3 coding sequence is TGTGCCAGCACCGCGGGACTAGCGGGGGGCGATGAGCAGTTCTTC. Translation: CASTAGLAGGDEQFF.